The clone carrying this T cell receptor (beta chain) has more than one count but fewer than ten. What it binds is unknown. Germline lookup yields CDR1 MNHNS and CDR2 SASEGT. The CDR3 loop spans 13 amino acids. Trimming took off 6 bases at V and 6 bases at J, with 15 bases between the two ends. The data were obtained in a study of T cells after yellow fever vaccination. Looking at the study overall: Those fractions that held only low numbers of cells were prepared using the SMART-Seq v4 Ultra Low Input RNA kit.

The study's findings and limits: Weaker, the secondary response peaked sooner, at day 5 versus 15. A large majority of primary-vaccination clones showed up again after the booster (under 98% CD4, roughly 88% CD8).

UMIs and a universal primer site were added when TCR cDNA was made by 5'RACE template switching. MiXCR, run by TCRdb on the 5' RACE reads, gives a single entry per CDR3 protein. The data contain a few hundred thousand distinct CDR3 sequences, around 21% of them singletons. The sequence was collected from a man aged 30-40 years who received the YFV17D yellow fever vaccine. The rearrangement links TRBV6-1 to TRBJ2-7; D call uncertain. This specimen consisted of PBMCs, obtained 15 days after the yellow fever booster vaccination. The CDR3: CASSLPERLEQYF. CDR3 nucleotide sequence: TGTGCCAGCAGCCTTCCGGAGAGGCTCGAGCAGTACTTC.